This T cell receptor (beta chain) appears in the sequencing data of a study of long-term antiretroviral therapy in people with HIV. Study observations and caveats: With ART, diversity went up but was still lower than in transplant donor controls.

This clone came up once. The target antigen is unknown. This CDR3 is built from 15 residues. Before DNA extraction, roughly 0.9-10 million cryopreserved PBMC were held in the samples. Sequencing used immunoSEQ v3.0 at survey level. Sequencing aimed at roughly 40,000-55,000 T-cell genomes per sample. Only in-frame clones appear in the TCRdb table, and some are missing; sequencing was by immunoSEQ multiplex PCR. The sample yields around 29,000 clones, nearly 95% seen once. This chain joins TRBV21-1 and TRBJ1-1; TRBD1 is the table's D call, not checked against the DNA. TRBV21-1 is classified as a pseudogene. Sequencing used unsorted PBMCs, obtained approximately 6.3 years after starting antiretroviral therapy. This receptor was obtained from a woman in her forties with HIV. CDR3 DNA: TGTGCCAGCAGCAAATCGCAGTTCGCGAACACTGAAGCTTTCTTT. Protein product: CASSKSQFANTEAFF.